This T cell receptor beta chain appears in the sequencing data of a study of vaccination and CD4 T cells after COVID-19. About the study: Each enrolled participant received a two-dose regimen of either BNT162b2 or mRNA-1273 vaccine.

This CDR3 comprises 14 residues. The V and J ends lost 6 bases and 0 bases, in that order; junction bases with no gene match: 6. Per germline, CDR1 DFQATT and CDR2 SNEGSKA (reference sequence). MiXCR, run by TCRdb on the PCR reads, gives a single entry per CDR3 protein. This sample carries about 21,000 distinct CDR3 sequences, about three fifths of them seen once, and the ten largest clones take 0.8% to 1%. The sequencing here drew on CD4+ T cells from blood, taken before SARS-CoV-2 vaccination. The origin of this receptor is a human donor who had recovered from COVID-19. The chain employs TRBV20-1 and TRBJ2-7; 9 nucleotides agree with TRBD2. CDR3: CSARTSASSYEQYF. The CDR3 nucleotides read TGCAGTGCCAGGACTAGCGCCAGCTCCTACGAGCAGTACTTC.